This T cell receptor (beta chain) was obtained from a study of T cell responses to AZD1222 COVID-19 vaccine. Notes on the study in general: Spike-wide vaccine-associated CD4 TCRs dominated at 160-218 and 743-854. White British people made up most donors, females outnumbered males, and clonal diversity was possibly underestimated.

Turning to this clone: The antigen remains unidentified.

Germline trimming cut 4 bases from V and 7 bases from J; bases unmatched to any gene: 6. Germline V gene lookup returns CDR1 MNHEY and CDR2 SVGEGT. The CDR3 has 13 amino acids. Here immunoSEQ multiplex PCR was the method, and the copy in TCRdb shows in-frame clones only, minus some. This sample has 80,000 to 100,000 clones, with approximately 85% found just once. The sample consisted of peripheral blood, taken 28 days after the second AZD1222 dose. The source is an adult who received the AZD1222 COVID-19 vaccine. The J gene is TRBJ1-2, the V gene TRBV6-2 or TRBV6-3, with 7 bases identical to TRBD1. CDR3 region: CASSSRGLFGYTF. CDR3 nucleotide sequence: TGTGCCAGCAGTTCAAGGGGGCTCTTTGGCTACACCTTC.